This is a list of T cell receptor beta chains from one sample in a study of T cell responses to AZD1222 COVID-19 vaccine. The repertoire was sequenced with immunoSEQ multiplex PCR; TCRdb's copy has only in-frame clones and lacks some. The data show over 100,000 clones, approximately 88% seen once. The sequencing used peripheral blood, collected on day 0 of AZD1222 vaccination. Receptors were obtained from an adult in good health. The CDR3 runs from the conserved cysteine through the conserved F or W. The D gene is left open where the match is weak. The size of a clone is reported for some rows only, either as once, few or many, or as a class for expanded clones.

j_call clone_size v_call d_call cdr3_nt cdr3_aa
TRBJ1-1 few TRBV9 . TGTGCCAGCAGCGTAGTTTGGGTCGATGAAGCTTTCTTT CASSVVWVDEAFF
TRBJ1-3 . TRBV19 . TGTGCCAGTAGTAGCGGACTGAACTCTGGAAACACCATATATTTT CASSSGLNSGNTIYF
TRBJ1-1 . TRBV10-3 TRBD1 TGTGCCATCAGTTTCCAACCACAGGGGACGCTCATGAACACTGAAGCTTTCTTT CAISFQPQGTLMNTEAFF
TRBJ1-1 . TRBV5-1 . TGCGCCAGCAGGGAGAACACTGAAGCTTTCTTT CASRENTEAFF
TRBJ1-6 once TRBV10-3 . TGTGCCATCAGTGGGGGGCAGGGAGTCCTCCACTTT CAISGGQGVLHF
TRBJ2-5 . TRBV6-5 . TGTGCCAGCAGTCCCCTGGTGGAGACCCAGTACTTC CASSPLVETQYF
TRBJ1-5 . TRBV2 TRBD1 TGTGCCAGCAGGGAGGGGACAGCTCAGCCCCAGCATTTT CASREGTAQPQHF
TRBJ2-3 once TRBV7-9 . TGTGCCAGCAGCCCGTACCTTGGCACAGATACGCAGTATTTT CASSPYLGTDTQYF
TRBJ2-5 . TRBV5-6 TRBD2 TGTGCCAGCAGCTTGCCGGGGGGGCGTGAGACCCAGTACTTC CASSLPGGRETQYF
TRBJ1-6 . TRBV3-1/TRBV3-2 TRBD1 TGTGCCAGCAGTTTAGGACAGGGTCATCCACCCCTCCACTTT CASSLGQGHPPLHF
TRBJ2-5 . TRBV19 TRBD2 TGTGCCAGTAGAGGGAGGACTAGTATGGAGACCCAGTACTTC CASRGRTSMETQYF
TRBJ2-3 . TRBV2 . TGTGCCAGCAAATCTGAGGCTACTAGCACAGATACGCAGTATTTT CASKSEATSTDTQYF
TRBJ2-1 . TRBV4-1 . TGCGCCAGCAGCCAGGGGGACTGGCTATCTCTTGGCAATGAGCAGTTCTTC CASSQGDWLSLGNEQFF
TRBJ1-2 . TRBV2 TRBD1 TGTGCCAGCTCCGGGACAGGGGGGAACTATGGCTACACCTTC CASSGTGGNYGYTF
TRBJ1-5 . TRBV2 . TGTGCCAGCAGTGAACGTTTACGGAATAGCAATCAGCCCCAGCATTTT CASSERLRNSNQPQHF
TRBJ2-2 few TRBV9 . TGTGCCAGCAGCGCCTTACAGGGAGTCGCCGGGGAGCTGTTTTTT CASSALQGVAGELFF
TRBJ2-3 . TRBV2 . TGTGCCAGCAGGCCGCGCTTTTGGCGGGGTGGCACAGATACGCAGTATTTT CASRPRFWRGGTDTQYF
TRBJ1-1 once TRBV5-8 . TGTGCCAGCAGCTTGGGAGGGGAGGGCGAAGCTTTCTTT CASSLGGEGEAFF
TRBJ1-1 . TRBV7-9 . TGTGCCAGCAGCTTTATGTGGGAACGGAGTGAAGCTTTCTTT CASSFMWERSEAFF
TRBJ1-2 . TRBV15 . TGTGCCACCAGCAGAGAGGAATTTTACGGCACTGATGGGGGCTACACCTTC CATSREEFYGTDGGYTF
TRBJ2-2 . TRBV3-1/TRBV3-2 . TGTGCCAGCAGCCCGGAGTACTACACCGGGGAGCTGTTTTTT CASSPEYYTGELFF
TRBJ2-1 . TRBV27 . TGTGCCAGCAGCCTCCATAACCCTGTCCCCACAATGAATGAGCAGTTCTTC CASSLHNPVPTMNEQFF
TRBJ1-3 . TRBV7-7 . TGTGCCAGCAGCTTAGAGGCAGGTGCTGGAAACACCATATATTTT CASSLEAGAGNTIYF
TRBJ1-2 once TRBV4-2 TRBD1 TGTGCCAGCAGCGCACCGAAAGGGACAGGGGATAACTATGGCTACACCTTC CASSAPKGTGDNYGYTF
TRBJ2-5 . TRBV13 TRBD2 TGTGCCAGCAGCACCAGGGACTACCCTTCAACCCAAGAGACCCAGTACTTC CASSTRDYPSTQETQYF
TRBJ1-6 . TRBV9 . TGTGCCAGCAGCTATGGGGTATGGTTCTATAATTCACCCCTCCACTTT CASSYGVWFYNSPLHF
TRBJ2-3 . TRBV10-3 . TGTGCCATCAGTGAGTCCGATACGCAGTATTTT CAISESDTQYF
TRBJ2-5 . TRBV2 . TGTGCCAGCAGTGAGGGTCCTCCGCCGACGGAGACCCAGTACTTC CASSEGPPPTETQYF
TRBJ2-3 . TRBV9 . TGTGCCAGCAGCCCTTACACAGATACGCAGTATTTT CASSPYTDTQYF
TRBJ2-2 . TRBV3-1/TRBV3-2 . TGTGCCAGCAGCCTTAATATCCGGAACACCGGGGAGCTGTTTTTT CASSLNIRNTGELFF
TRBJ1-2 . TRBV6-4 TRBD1 TGTGCCAGCAGTGACCCAAGACAGGGCAGTAGGTGTGGAGGTAACTATGGCTACACCTTC CASSDPRQGSRCGGNYGYTF
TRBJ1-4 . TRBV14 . TGTGCCAGCAGCCCGAGGGCAGGGCTGGGCGATGAAAAACTGTTTTTT CASSPRAGLGDEKLFF
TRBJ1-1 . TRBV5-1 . TGCGCCAGCAGCGATACTATGAACACTGAAGCTTTCTTT CASSDTMNTEAFF
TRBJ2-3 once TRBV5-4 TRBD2 TGTGCCAGCAGCTTGGCCGGGGGGAGCACAGATACGCAGTATTTT CASSLAGGSTDTQYF
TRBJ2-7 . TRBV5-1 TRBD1 TGCGCCAGCAGCTTGGGACAGGGTACCTCCGAGCAGTACTTC CASSLGQGTSEQYF
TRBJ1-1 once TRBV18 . TGTGCCAGCTCACCAGCCAGGGGAGCGAACACTGAAGCTTTCTTT CASSPARGANTEAFF
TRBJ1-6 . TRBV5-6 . TGTGCCAGCAGCTTAGGTGGGGTAAGGGGCTTCTATAATTCACCCCTCCACTTT CASSLGGVRGFYNSPLHF
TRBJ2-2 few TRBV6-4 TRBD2 TGTGCCAGCGCGCCCAGCGGGGAAACCGGGGAGCTGTTTTTT CASAPSGETGELFF
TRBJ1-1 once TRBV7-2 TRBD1 TGTGCCAGCAGCTCGGGGTGGACAGGGCGGGGGACTGAAGCTTTCTTT CASSSGWTGRGTEAFF
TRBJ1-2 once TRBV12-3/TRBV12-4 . TGTGCCAGCAGTTTAGGTGGCTACACCTTC CASSLGGYTF
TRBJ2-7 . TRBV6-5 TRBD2 TGTGCCAGCAGTTACTCGACTAGCGGGGCCTCCTACGAGCAGTACTTC CASSYSTSGASYEQYF
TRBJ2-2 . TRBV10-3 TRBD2 TGTGCCATCAGTGTCGGACTAGCGGGGGAGTACATCGGGGAGCTGTTTTTT CAISVGLAGEYIGELFF
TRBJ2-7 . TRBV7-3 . TGTGCCAGCAGCTTCGACGTCTCCTACGAGCAGTACTTC CASSFDVSYEQYF
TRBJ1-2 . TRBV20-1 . TGCAGTGCTAGACGCGGAGGCGGCTACACCTTC CSARRGGGYTF
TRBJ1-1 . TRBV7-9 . TGTGCCAGCAGCTTAGGATTTTGGTTAGGTCAATTAGAGAACACTGAAGCTTTCTTT CASSLGFWLGQLENTEAFF
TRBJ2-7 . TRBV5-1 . TGCGCCAGCAGCTTGTTGAATCGGGCGGATCAGCAGTACTTC CASSLLNRADQQYF
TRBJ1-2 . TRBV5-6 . TGTGCCAGCAGCTTGGACGAGGATGGCTACACCTTC CASSLDEDGYTF
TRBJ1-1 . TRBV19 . TGTGCCAGTAGTATCAACGCGGGGGTCGTGAAGGGTAACACTGAAGCTTTCTTT CASSINAGVVKGNTEAFF
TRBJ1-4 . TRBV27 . TGTGCCAGCAGTTTATCCGCTAGGGAGGCTAATGAAAAACTGTTTTTT CASSLSAREANEKLFF
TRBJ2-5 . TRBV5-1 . TGCGCCAGCAGCTTAAACCAAGAGACCCAGTACTTC CASSLNQETQYF
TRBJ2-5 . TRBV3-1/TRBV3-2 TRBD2 TGTGCCAGCAGCCAAGGCGGGGGGGCAGGGGAGACCCAGTACTTC CASSQGGGAGETQYF
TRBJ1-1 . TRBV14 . TGTGCCAGCAGCCAAGTTCTTAGAGCTGAAGCTTTCTTT CASSQVLRAEAFF
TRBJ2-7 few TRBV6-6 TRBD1 TGTGCCAGCACCCTTAAGACAGGGGAGCAGTACTTC CASTLKTGEQYF
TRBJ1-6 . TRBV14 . TGTGCCAGCAGCCAAGTCAATAATTCACCCCTCCACTTT CASSQVNNSPLHF
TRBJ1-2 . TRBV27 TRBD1 TGTGCCAGCAGTGCACAGGGGGCTAAGGGTGGCTACACCTTC CASSAQGAKGGYTF
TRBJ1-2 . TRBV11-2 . TGTGCCAGCAGCCCAAGCATCGGGGCTCGGGGCTATGGCTACACCTTC CASSPSIGARGYGYTF
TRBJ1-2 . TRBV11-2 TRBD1 TGTGCCAGCAACGTACAGGGGGCCCTCTATGGCTACACCTTC CASNVQGALYGYTF
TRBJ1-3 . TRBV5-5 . TGTGCCAGCAGCTTGGATGATTTGCGGGGAGGAGGAAACACCATATATTTT CASSLDDLRGGGNTIYF